The next 17 T cell receptor beta chains were all read from a single sample in a study of CD8+CD57+ T cells in acquired aplastic anemia (dated by TCRdb to 2016 to 2019). Expansion of CD8+CD57+ cells had been shown by flow cytometry in the patients chosen for sequencing. Sequenced using an Illumina HiSeq 2000. Profiling of TCR beta VDJ combinations and CDR3 sequences used genomic DNA as the template. TCRdb ran its own pipeline on the public reads, namely fastp trimming at Q25 and MiXCR clone calling, and kept in-frame beta chains. Identical CDR3 protein sequences are pooled into one entry, listed with their most common genes and DNA. The sample table shows fewer than 250,000 distinct CDR3 sequences, and around half are seen once. The ten largest clones represent about 8.3% of the sample. Specimen: sorted CD4+, CD8+, or CD8+CD57+ T cells (not recorded which) from PBMCs. These receptors were collected from a human donor with aplastic anemia.

This clonotype turned up a few times. The rearrangement uses TRBV7-3 and TRBJ2-7; 9 bases match TRBD1. Germline CDR1 SGHTA, CDR2 FQGTGA. The J segment lost 1 base and the V segment lost 5 bases, leaving 3 bases of the junction unmatched. The CDR3 totals 14 residues. The CDR3 sequence is CASSGGTGSYEQYF. The DNA of the CDR3 is TGTGCCAGCAGCGGAGGGACAGGGTCCTACGAGCAGTACTTC.

This clonotype was seen many times. The chain employs TRBV10-3 and TRBJ2-7, with D hard to call. Trimming removed 5 bases from V and 3 bases from J, with 11 bases in between. Germline CDR1 and CDR2: ENHRY and SYGVKD. This CDR3 spans 13 amino acids. Here the CDR3 reads CAISTTLDYEQYF. CDR3 coding DNA: TGTGCCATCAGTACCACATTGGACTACGAGCAGTACTTC.

This clonotype was observed many times. The gene calls are TRBV20-1 and TRBJ1-6; D is unclear. V lost 0 bases to trimming and J lost 7 bases, with 13 bases between them. The CDR3 is 15 amino acids. CDR1 is DFQATT and CDR2 is SNEGSKA in the germline V gene (reference sequence). The CDR3 sequence: CSARDPGKMNSPLHF. The CDR3 DNA follows: TGCAGTGCTAGAGATCCCGGGAAGATGAATTCACCCCTCCACTTT.

This clonotype has a count of ten or more. J is TRBJ2-1 and V is TRBV2, with D hard to call. Trimming removed 6 bases at V and 10 bases at J, with 10 bases between. Germline V gene sequence: CDR1 SNHLY, CDR2 FYNNEI. The CDR3 loop spans 11 amino acids. The CDR3 loop is CASSEKLEQFF. CDR3 DNA sequence: TGTGCCAGCAGCGAAAAGTTGGAGCAGTTCTTC.

This chain uses TRBV11-2 with TRBJ1-6; D is unclear. The CDR3 runs to 20 residues. Trimming left V 1 base short and J 0 bases short, with 19 bases between. CDR1 is SGHAT and CDR2 is FQNNGV in the germline V gene. CDR3: CASSLGGLMSGSSYNSPLHF. The CDR3 DNA is TGTGCCAGCAGCTTAGGTGGTCTCATGAGCGGGAGCTCCTATAATTCACCCCTCCACTTT.

This chain connects TRBV5-5 to TRBJ1-1, with 7 positions matching TRBD1. V dropped 0 bases and J dropped 4; count of bases not matched to a gene: 3. Germline CDR1 is SGHKS and CDR2 is YYEKEE (reference sequence). The CDR3 loop spans 14 amino acids. CDR3 sequence: CASSLVTGSTEAFF. The CDR3 DNA follows: TGTGCCAGCAGCTTGGTGACAGGGAGCACTGAAGCTTTCTTT.

The chain carries TRBV27 and TRBJ2-1; no clear D. Germline V lookup: CDR1 MNHEY, CDR2 SMNVEV (reference sequence). The CDR3 sequence is 16 residues long. V shed 5 bases and J shed 0 bases, with 14 bases lying between them. The CDR3 here is CASSPRSSSSYNEQFF. For the CDR3, the DNA is TGTGCCAGCAGTCCCCGGAGTTCGAGCTCCTACAATGAGCAGTTCTTC.

This chain links TRBV7-2 with TRBJ1-6; D unclear. The CDR3 length is 15 residues. V lost 1 base and J 7 bases, leaving 11 bases between the germline ends. Germline V gene lookup returns CDR1 SGHTA and CDR2 FQGNSA. The CDR3: CASSLGVFANSPLHF. As DNA, the CDR3 is TGTGCCAGCAGCTTAGGAGTCTTCGCCAATTCACCCCTCCACTTT.

About this clonotype: At one end the junction does not follow the germline gene, possibly because of a read error. The chain combines TRBV2 with TRBJ1-6; TRBD1 is a possible D gene (6 bases). The CDR3 is 16 amino acids. Germline V CDR1 and CDR2: SNHLY, FYNNEI. The CDR3 loop reads CASSRRGGSYSSPLHF. CDR3 nucleotide sequence: TGTGCCAGCAGTCGACGGGGGGGCTCCTATAGTTCACCCCTCCACTTT. The variable domain in full, completed from reference TRBV2 and TRBJ1-6, reads EPEVTQTPSHQVTQMGQEVILRCVPISNHLYFYWYRQILGQKVEFLVSFYNNEISEKSEIFDDQFSVERPDGSNFTLKIRSTKLEDSAMYFCASSRRGGSYSSPLHFGNGTRLTVT.

V and J are TRBV29-1 and TRBJ2-1; D is unclear. The CDR3 is 14 residues long. Germline CDR1 is SQVTM and CDR2 is ANQGSEA. The ends were cut back, 3 bases at V and 0 bases at J, with 9 bases in the middle. The CDR3 reads CSVEDQDSYNEQFF. Written as DNA, the CDR3 is TGCAGCGTTGAGGATCAAGACTCCTACAATGAGCAGTTCTTC.

This chain joins TRBV7-6 and TRBJ1-4, with D unresolved. This CDR3 contains 16 residues. The V end lost 4 bases, the J end lost 0 bases, and 12 bases lay between the germline ends. Per the germline V gene, CDR1 is SGHVS and CDR2 is FNYEAQ. CDR3 protein: CASSSRSAPTNEKLFF. The CDR3 coding sequence is TGTGCCAGCAGCTCCCGATCCGCTCCAACTAATGAAAAACTGTTTTTT.

In this sample, this clonotype turned up many times. The chain couples TRBV6-5 to TRBJ1-2; D might be TRBD1 (5 bases). V lost 4 bases to trimming and J lost 8 bases, with 14 bases between them. Germline CDR1 is MNHEY and CDR2 is SVGAGI. This CDR3 is built from 13 residues. The CDR3 is CASSFGTLGGYTF. The CDR3 nucleotides are TGTGCCAGCAGTTTCGGGACGTTGGGCGGCTACACCTTC.

The sample holds a few counts of this clonotype. The chain recombines TRBV10-3 with TRBJ2-5; D gene uncertain. This CDR3 is built from 11 residues. V lost 0 bases to trimming and J lost 10 bases, with 6 bases between them. Germline CDR1 reads ENHRY; CDR2 reads SYGVKD. This CDR3 is CAISESSFQYF. CDR3 bases: TGTGCCATCAGTGAGTCTTCGTTCCAGTACTTC.

The chain recombines TRBV20-1 with TRBJ2-7; 9 bases are a match to TRBD2. The length of the CDR3 is 14 residues. Germline V gene lookup returns CDR1 DFQATT and CDR2 SNEGSKA (reference sequence). Unmatched junction bases numbered 8, after V lost 5 bases and J lost 3 bases. For the CDR3, the DNA is TGCAGTGCTGCTCCTGCGGGGGGGGTCTACGAGCAGTACTTC. Translated: CSAAPAGGVYEQYF.

With respect to this clonotype: The CDR3 ends on some other residue instead of the conserved phenylalanine or tryptophan, so this is likely a read error. This chain links TRBV12-3 or TRBV12-4 with TRBJ1-2; D not resolved. V lost 2 bases to trimming and J lost 6 bases, with 10 bases between them. This CDR3 region has 13 residues. CDR3 sequence: CASSLSLGNGYTS. CDR3 coding DNA: TGTGCCAGCAGTTTATCGTTGGGAAATGGCTACACCTCC.

This clonotype was counted ten times or more. The rearrangement uses TRBV24-1 and TRBJ2-5; 7 bases line up with TRBD1. CDR1 is KGHDR, CDR2 SFDVKD, per germline. This CDR3 has 14 residues. V gave up 4 bases and J gave up 2 bases; unmatched junction bases: 3. The DNA of the CDR3 is TGTGCCACCAGTGACCGGGACAGTCAAGAGACCCAGTACTTC. The encoded protein is CATSDRDSQETQYF.

The sample holds a few counts of this clonotype. The conserved closing phenylalanine or tryptophan is absent in this CDR3, likely reflecting a read error. Here the CDR3 DNA reads TGTGCCAGCAGCCAAAACTACTCCCCGAGGAGGGCCAGTGAGCAGTTCCTC. It yields the protein CASSQNYSPRRASEQFL. V and J are TRBV14 and TRBJ2-1; D might be TRBD2 (6 bases). Trimming removed 2 bases at V and 9 bases at J, with 23 bases between. This CDR3 has 17 residues. Per germline, CDR1 SGHDN and CDR2 FVKESK.